The 24 T cell receptor beta chains below all came from one sample that was sequenced in a study of cytomegalovirus exposure and HLA in healthy donors. Researchers ran the PCR with 60 Vbeta and 13 Jbeta primers. TCRdb's copy holds only in-frame clones and misses some; the assay was immunoSEQ multiplex PCR. The repertoire has some 97,000 clones, approximately 77% of them found once; the top ten carry about 14%. Source material: PBMCs. Every receptor here comes from a male donor in good health and CMV-seropositive.

The chain joins TRBV2 to TRBJ1-1; D uncertain. The V and J ends lost 1 base and 11 bases respectively, with 17 bases between them. CDR1 is SNHLY, CDR2 FYNNEI, per germline. CDR3 length: 14 amino acids. The DNA for the CDR3 is TGTGCCAGCAGTGAAGGCTGGGCTTCCAATATGGCTTTCTTT. It codes for CASSEGWASNMAFF.

In this sample, this clone turned up once. The V gene is TRBV5-6, the J gene TRBJ2-2, with 9 bases lining up with TRBD1. Germline-derived CDR1 and CDR2 are SGHDT and YYEEEE. V lost 2 bases, J lost 4 bases, and 6 bases stayed unmatched. CDR3 length equals 16 residues. The CDR3 region has the DNA TGTGCCAGCAGCTTCGGTGGGACAGGGCCCACCGGGGAGCTGTTTTTT. Translated, it gives CASSFGGTGPTGELFF.

This clone was counted a single time. This chain connects TRBV6-6 to TRBJ1-4, with D perhaps matching TRBD1 (6 bases). There are 14 residues in the CDR3. Germline loops: CDR1 MNHNY, CDR2 SVGAGI (reference sequence). The V end was cut by 6 bases, the J end by 4 bases, with 12 bases between. CDR3 amino acids: CASRNQGGNEKLFF. The CDR3 coding sequence is TGTGCCAGCAGAAATCAAGGGGGTAATGAAAAACTGTTTTTT.

This clone has just a few counts. This sequence joins TRBV5-1 and TRBJ2-7, with D perhaps TRBD2 (6 bases). CDR3 length equals 13 residues. Germline V CDR1 and CDR2: SGHRS, YFSETQ. Trimming removed 3 bases from V and 2 bases from J, with 9 bases in between. In DNA, the CDR3 is TGCGCCAGCAGCTGGGGGGATGCCTACGAGCAGTACTTC. Its protein product is CASSWGDAYEQYF. The full variable domain, with the rest looked up from reference TRBV5-1 and TRBJ2-7, is KAGVTQTPRYLIKTRGQQVTLSCSPISGHRSVSWYQQTPGQGLQFLFEYFSETQRNKGNFPGRFSGRQFSNSRSEMNVSTLELGDSALYLCASSWGDAYEQYFGPGTRLTVT.

The chain combines TRBV5-6 with TRBJ1-6; tentatively, D is TRBD1 (5 bases). Trimming removed 5 bases from V and 0 bases from J, with 18 bases in between. The CDR3 runs 18 residues. CDR1 is SGHDT and CDR2 is YYEEEE in the germline V gene. This CDR3 reads CASSNGLPGGSYNSPLHF. CDR3 DNA: TGTGCCAGCAGTAACGGACTCCCCGGGGGCTCCTATAATTCACCCCTCCACTTT.

The genes are TRBV7-2 and TRBJ1-6, with 10 bases fitting TRBD1. Trimming cost V 4 bases and J 9 bases; bases outside gene matches: 9. The V gene's germline CDR1 is SGHTA and CDR2 FQGNSA. The CDR3 is made up of 16 amino acids. In DNA, the CDR3 is TGTGCCAGCAGCTCCCAGACAGGGGGCGTCGGTTCACCCCTCCACTTT. Amino acids: CASSSQTGGVGSPLHF.

The chain uses TRBV10-1 and TRBJ1-3; D uncertain. The CDR3 has 12 residues. Trimming took 0 bases from V and 6 from J, leaving 3 bases between them. CDR1 is WNHNN, CDR2 SYGVQD, per germline (reference sequence). The CDR3 DNA reads as TGCGCCAGCAGTGAGTCTCTAAACACCATATATTTT. It codes for CASSESLNTIYF.

This clone was seen once. The chain joins TRBV28 to TRBJ1-2; 8 bases line up with TRBD1. CDR1 MDHEN and CDR2 SYDVKM come from the germline V gene. V shed 6 bases, J shed 4 bases, and the junction held 7 bases outside the gene matches. The CDR3 is 14 amino acids. CDR3 in amino acids: CASRQTGVGYGYTF. CDR3 nucleotide sequence: TGTGCCAGCAGGCAGACAGGGGTCGGCTATGGCTACACCTTC.

The V call is TRBV6-1, the J call TRBJ2-1; 8 bases are shared with TRBD1. The CDR3 is 10 amino acids. Germline V gene sequence: CDR1 MNHNS, CDR2 SASEGT. Trimming removed 10 bases from V and 12 bases from J; junction bases left unmatched: 5. CDR3 residues: CATRDRLQFF. DNA for the CDR3: TGTGCCACCCGGGACAGGCTGCAGTTCTTC.

About this clone itself: Relative to the germline gene, one junction end is altered; a read error may explain this. V usage is TRBV7-9 and J usage is TRBJ1-2; D is perhaps TRBD1 (6 bases). CDR3 length: 14 residues. Germline V gene sequence: CDR1 SEHNR, CDR2 FQNEAQ (reference sequence). The CDR3 here is CSSSFRGAPDGYTF. The CDR3 DNA reads TGTTCCAGCAGCTTCCGGGGGGCCCCAGACGGCTACACCTTC.

The rearrangement uses TRBV30 and TRBJ1-3, with 8 positions matching TRBD1. The CDR3 has 16 residues. V lost 0 bases and J lost 4; bases outside the gene matches: 8. The germline CDR1 and CDR2 sequences are GTSNPN and SVGIG (reference sequence). CDR3 protein: CAWSVVSGGAGNTIYF. CDR3 bases: TGTGCCTGGAGTGTAGTGTCAGGGGGCGCGGGAAACACCATATATTTT. Full variable domain (rest looked up from reference TRBV30 and TRBJ1-3): SQTIHQWPATLVQPVGSPLSLECTVEGTSNPNLYWYRQAAGRGLQLLFYSVGIGQISSEVPQNLSASRPQDRQFILSSKKLLLSDSGFYLCAWSVVSGGAGNTIYFGEGSWLTVV.

V usage is TRBV7-8 and J usage is TRBJ1-1; a possible D gene is TRBD1 (5 bases). Germline V lookup: CDR1 SGHVS, CDR2 FQNEAQ. Trimming left V 2 bases short and J 4 bases short, with 11 bases between. This CDR3 contains 14 residues. The CDR3 reads CASSLWGRATEAFF. For the CDR3, the DNA is TGTGCCAGCAGCTTATGGGGCAGGGCCACTGAAGCTTTCTTT.

The V call is TRBV5-1, the J call TRBJ2-7; 9 positions agree with TRBD1. The ends lost 0 bases at V and 4 bases at J; junction bases unmatched: 2. The germline gives CDR1 SGHRS, CDR2 YFSETQ. CDR3 size: 14 residues. CDR3 sequence reads: CASSLDRGPYEQYF. CDR3 nucleotide sequence: TGCGCCAGCAGCTTGGACAGGGGGCCTTACGAGCAGTACTTC.

The chain recombines TRBV9 with TRBJ2-3; no clear D gene. Germline V lookup: CDR1 SGDLS, CDR2 YYNGEE. The V end was cut by 0 bases, the J end by 1 base, with 3 bases between. The CDR3 extends over 13 amino acids. The CDR3 bases are TGTGCCAGCAGCGTAGCGGGCACAGATACGCAGTATTTT. Its protein is CASSVAGTDTQYF. The variable domain in full, with the rest retrieved from reference TRBV9 and TRBJ2-3, is DSGVTQTPKHLITATGQRVTLRCSPRSGDLSVYWYQQSLDQGLQFLIQYYNGEERAKGNILERFSAQQFPDLHSELNLSSLELGDSALYFCASSVAGTDTQYFGPGTRLTVL.

The chain has TRBV7-2 and TRBJ1-2; D gene ambiguous. Looked up from germline, CDR1 is SGHTA and CDR2 is FQGNSA. The ends were cut back, 7 bases at V and 4 bases at J, with 10 bases in the middle. CDR3 size: 12 residues. CDR3 sequence: CASIPWLYGYTF. The CDR3 coding sequence is TGTGCCAGCATTCCGTGGCTCTATGGCTACACCTTC.

This clone was detected only a few times. This rearrangement joins TRBV9 to TRBJ1-3; 7 bases fit TRBD1. The J segment lost 0 bases and the V segment lost 0 bases, leaving 0 bases of the junction unmatched. From germline, CDR1 is SGDLS and CDR2 YYNGEE. The CDR3 has 15 amino acids. DNA for the CDR3: TGTGCCAGCAGCGTAGGGGACAGCTCTGGAAACACCATATATTTT. Amino acids: CASSVGDSSGNTIYF. Combining the CDR3 with reference TRBV9 and TRBJ1-3 gives the whole variable domain DSGVTQTPKHLITATGQRVTLRCSPRSGDLSVYWYQQSLDQGLQFLIQYYNGEERAKGNILERFSAQQFPDLHSELNLSSLELGDSALYFCASSVGDSSGNTIYFGEGSWLTVV.

The chain has TRBV7-2 and TRBJ1-3, with D possibly TRBD1 on 5 matching bases. V shed 5 bases and J shed 2 bases, with 16 bases lying between them. The V gene's germline CDR1 is SGHTA and CDR2 FQGNSA. The CDR3 is 16 amino acids. The CDR3 sequence is CASSVSWGVAGNTIYF. CDR3 nucleotide sequence: TGTGCCAGCAGCGTCAGTTGGGGGGTGGCTGGAAACACCATATATTTT.

This clone appeared once. The J gene is TRBJ1-2, the V gene TRBV15, with TRBD1 matching 10 bases. V lost 7 bases and J lost 4; bases outside the gene matches: 9. CDR1 is LNHNV, CDR2 YYDKDF, per germline (reference sequence). CDR3 length equals 15 residues. In DNA, the CDR3 is TGTGCCACCAAACCGGGACAGGGGAAGGGCTATGGCTACACCTTC. It is translated as CATKPGQGKGYGYTF. Based on the CDR3 plus reference TRBV15 and TRBJ1-2, the full variable domain is DAMVIQNPRYQVTQFGKPVTLSCSQTLNHNVMYWYQQKSSQAPKLLFHYYDKDFNNEADTPDNFQSRRPNTSFCFLDIRSPGLGDTAMYLCATKPGQGKGYGYTFGSGTRLTVV.

The chain couples TRBV10-3 to TRBJ2-3; 12 nucleotides match TRBD2. V shed 4 bases and J 2 bases; nucleotides not matched to a gene: 4. The germline V gene encodes CDR1 ENHRY and CDR2 SYGVKD. This CDR3 region has 16 residues. The CDR3 DNA reads as TGTGCCATCAGTGGGCGACTAGCGGGGGTCACAGATACGCAGTATTTT. Translating gives CAISGRLAGVTDTQYF.

V and J are TRBV6-5 and TRBJ1-4; 7 bases are shared with TRBD1. J lost 5 bases, V lost 6 bases, and 9 bases had no gene match. Germline V gene data show CDR1 as MNHEY and CDR2 as SVGAGI. The CDR3 has 15 residues. CDR3 coding DNA: TGTGCCAGCAGAGGTTCGGGACAGCGGAATGAAAAACTGTTTTTT. This codes for CASRGSGQRNEKLFF.

This rearrangement joins TRBV23-1 to TRBJ2-3; 12 bases line up with TRBD2. TRBV23-1 is labeled an ORF, and its function is uncertain. After removal of 3 bases from V and 4 bases from J, the junction contained 5 bases not matched to a gene. The CDR3 length is 16 residues. The CDR3, as DNA: TGCGCCAGCAGTCAGATACTAGCGGGGGGTTCAGATACGCAGTATTTT. Amino acid sequence: CASSQILAGGSDTQYF.

This chain links TRBV5-1 with TRBJ2-7; 9 bases line up with TRBD1. The CDR3 extends over 14 amino acids. V dropped 4 bases and J dropped 2; count of bases not matched to a gene: 4. Germline CDR1 is SGHRS and CDR2 is YFSETQ. The CDR3 region has the DNA TGCGCCAGCAGCATCCGGGACAGGGCCTACGAGCAGTACTTC. It is translated as CASSIRDRAYEQYF.

CDR3 region: CASGGRITYEQYF. Written as DNA, the CDR3 is TGTGCCAGCGGAGGCAGGATCACCTACGAGCAGTACTTC. The V call is TRBV11-3, the J call TRBJ2-7; possibly TRBD2 for D (5 bases). Germline CDR1 reads SGHNT; CDR2 reads YENEEA. The V and J ends lost 8 bases and 2 bases respectively, with 13 bases between them. This CDR3 has 13 residues.

V usage is TRBV6-1 and J usage is TRBJ1-2, with D possibly being TRBD1 (5 bases). This CDR3 is 15 amino acids long. The V gene lost 6 bases and the J gene lost 1 base, with 15 bases spanning the gap. CDR1 MNHNS and CDR2 SASEGT come from the germline V gene. CDR3 DNA: TGTGCCAGCAGGGGGACTAGCCGGGGTAACTATGGCTACACCTTC. It yields the protein CASRGTSRGNYGYTF.